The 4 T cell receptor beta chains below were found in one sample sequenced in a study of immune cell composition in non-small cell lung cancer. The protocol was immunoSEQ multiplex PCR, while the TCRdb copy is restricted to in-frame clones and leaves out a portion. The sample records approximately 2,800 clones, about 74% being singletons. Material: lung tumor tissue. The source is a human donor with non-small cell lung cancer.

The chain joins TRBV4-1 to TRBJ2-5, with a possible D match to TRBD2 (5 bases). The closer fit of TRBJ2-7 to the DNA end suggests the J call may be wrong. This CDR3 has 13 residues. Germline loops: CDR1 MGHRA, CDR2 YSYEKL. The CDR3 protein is CASSQQEAYEQYF. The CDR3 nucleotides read TGCGCCAGCAGCCAACAGGAGGCCTACGAGCAGTACTTC.

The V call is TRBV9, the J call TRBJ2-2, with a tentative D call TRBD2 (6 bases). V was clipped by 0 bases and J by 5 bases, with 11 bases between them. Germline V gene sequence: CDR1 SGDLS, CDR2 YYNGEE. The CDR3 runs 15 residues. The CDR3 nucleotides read TGTGCCAGCAGCGTAGAACGGGGGTGGACCGGGGAGCTGTTTTTT. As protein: CASSVERGWTGELFF.

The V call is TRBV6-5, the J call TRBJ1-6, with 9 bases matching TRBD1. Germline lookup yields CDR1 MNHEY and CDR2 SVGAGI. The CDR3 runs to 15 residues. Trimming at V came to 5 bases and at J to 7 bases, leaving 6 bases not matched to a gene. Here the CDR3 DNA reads TGTGCCAGCAGTAAGCCGGGACAGGGAAATTCACCCCTCCACTTT. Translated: CASSKPGQGNSPLHF.

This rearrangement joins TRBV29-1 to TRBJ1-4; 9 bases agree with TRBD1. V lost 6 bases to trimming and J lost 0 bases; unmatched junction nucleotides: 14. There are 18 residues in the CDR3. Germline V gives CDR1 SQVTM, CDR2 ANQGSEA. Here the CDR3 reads CSVLPGTGNMATNEKLFF. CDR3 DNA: TGCAGCGTGCTCCCCGGGACAGGGAATATGGCAACTAATGAAAAACTGTTTTTT.